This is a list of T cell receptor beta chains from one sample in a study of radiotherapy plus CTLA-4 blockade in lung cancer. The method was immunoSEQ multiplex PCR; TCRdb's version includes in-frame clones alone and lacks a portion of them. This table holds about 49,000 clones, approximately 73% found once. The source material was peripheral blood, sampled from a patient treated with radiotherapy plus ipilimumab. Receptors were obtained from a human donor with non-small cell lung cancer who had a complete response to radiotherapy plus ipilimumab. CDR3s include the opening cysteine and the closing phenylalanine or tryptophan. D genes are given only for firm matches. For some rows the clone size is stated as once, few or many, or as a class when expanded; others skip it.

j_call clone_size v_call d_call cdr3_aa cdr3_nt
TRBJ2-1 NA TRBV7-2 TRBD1 CASSQRDRGLGEQFF TGTGCCAGCAGCCAACGGGACAGGGGGCTGGGGGAGCAGTTCTTC
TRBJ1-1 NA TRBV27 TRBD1 CASSEDRQRAFF TGTGCCAGCAGTGAGGACAGGCAGAGGGCTTTCTTT
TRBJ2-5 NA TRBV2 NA CASSGDNQETQYF TGTGCCAGCAGTGGGGACAACCAAGAGACCCAGTACTTC
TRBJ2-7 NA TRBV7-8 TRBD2 CASSQSGTSGYEQYF TGTGCCAGCAGCCAATCCGGGACTAGCGGCTACGAGCAGTACTTC
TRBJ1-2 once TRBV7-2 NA CASSLERGLYGYTF TGTGCCAGCAGCTTAGAACGGGGACTCTATGGCTACACCTTC
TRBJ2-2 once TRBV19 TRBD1 CASSDRANTGELFF TGTGCCAGCTCTGACAGGGCGAACACCGGGGAGCTGTTTTTT
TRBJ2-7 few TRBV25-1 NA CASSEGASLNYEQYF TGTGCCAGCAGTGAAGGGGCCAGCCTCAACTACGAGCAGTACTTC
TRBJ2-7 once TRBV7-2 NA CASSLWRFLSYEQYF TGTGCCAGCAGCTTATGGCGGTTCCTCTCCTACGAGCAGTACTTC
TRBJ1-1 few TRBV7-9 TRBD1 CASSLNRGTEAFF TGTGCCAGCAGCTTAAACAGGGGGACTGAAGCTTTCTTT
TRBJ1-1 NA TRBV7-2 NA CASSSKIRTEAFF TGTGCCAGCAGCTCCAAGATCCGGACTGAAGCTTTCTTT
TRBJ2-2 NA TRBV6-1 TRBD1 CASIRTGDTGELFF TGTGCCAGCATCAGGACAGGGGATACCGGGGAGCTGTTTTTT
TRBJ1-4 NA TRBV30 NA CAWSVRVVVSTNEKLFF TGTGCCTGGAGTGTACGGGTAGTAGTTTCAACTAATGAAAAACTGTTTTTT
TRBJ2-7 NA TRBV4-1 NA CASSRDPAGAVFGSEQYF TGCGCCAGCAGCCGAGACCCGGCGGGGGCGGTGTTTGGGTCCGAGCAGTACTTC
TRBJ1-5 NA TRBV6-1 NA CASKRQHNQPQHF TGTGCCAGCAAAAGACAGCACAATCAGCCCCAGCATTTT
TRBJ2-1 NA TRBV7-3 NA CASSLTFTAAGEQFF TGTGCCAGCAGCTTAACGTTTACGGCCGCGGGTGAGCAGTTCTTC
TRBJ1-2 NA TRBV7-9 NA CASSLVGAAGKRYTF TGTGCCAGCAGCTTAGTAGGGGCAGCGGGGAAGCGCTACACCTTC
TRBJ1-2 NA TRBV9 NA CASSAGGLKNYGYTF TGTGCCAGCAGCGCCGGCGGGCTCAAGAACTATGGCTACACCTTC
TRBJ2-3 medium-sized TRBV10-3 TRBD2 CAISELGGQDTQYF TGTGCCATCAGTGAGTTGGGAGGGCAAGATACGCAGTATTTT
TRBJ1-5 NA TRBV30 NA CAWNQGSNQPQHF TGTGCCTGGAATCAGGGGAGCAATCAGCCCCAGCATTTT
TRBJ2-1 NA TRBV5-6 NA CASSLEARGRPGNEQFF TGTGCCAGCAGCTTGGAAGCCCGTGGGAGACCGGGCAATGAGCAGTTCTTC
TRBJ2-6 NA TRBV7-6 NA CASSLSRGPNVLTF TGTGCCAGCAGCTTAAGCAGGGGACCTAACGTCCTGACTTTC
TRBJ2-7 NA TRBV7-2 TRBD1 CASSLKAGQGAYEQYF TGTGCCAGCAGCCTAAAGGCGGGACAGGGTGCCTACGAGCAGTACTTC
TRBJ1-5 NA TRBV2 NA CASSSEGGAGQPQHF TGTGCCAGCAGTTCGGAGGGAGGCGCGGGTCAGCCCCAGCATTTT
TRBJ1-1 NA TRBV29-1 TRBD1 CSVRQGAGTEAFF TGCAGCGTTCGACAGGGGGCAGGGACTGAAGCTTTCTTT
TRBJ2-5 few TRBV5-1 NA CASSQGGNNQETQYF TGCGCCAGCAGCCAGGGCGGGAATAACCAAGAGACCCAGTACTTC
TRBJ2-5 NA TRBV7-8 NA CASSLGLALGQETQYF TGTGCCAGCAGCTTAGGCCTAGCGTTGGGCCAAGAGACCCAGTACTTC
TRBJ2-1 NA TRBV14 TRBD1 CASSQDMRTGVVSYNEQFF TGTGCCAGCAGCCAAGATATGAGGACAGGGGTAGTATCCTACAATGAGCAGTTCTTC
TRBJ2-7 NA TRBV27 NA CASSQGLLGYEQYF TGTGCCAGTTCACAGGGTCTCTTAGGGTACGAGCAGTACTTC
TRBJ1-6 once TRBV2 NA CASSEDAQGVAYNSPLHF TGTGCCAGCAGTGAAGATGCGCAAGGGGTCGCCTATAATTCACCCCTCCACTTT
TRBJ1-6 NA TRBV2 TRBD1 CASNEQGVSPLHF TGTGCCAGCAACGAACAGGGGGTATCACCCCTCCACTTT
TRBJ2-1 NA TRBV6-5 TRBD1 CASSSGTGGFYEQFF TGTGCCAGCAGCTCCGGGACAGGGGGGTTTTATGAGCAGTTCTTC
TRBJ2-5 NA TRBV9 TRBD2 CASSVGEGKTQYF TGTGCCAGCAGCGTAGGGGAGGGGAAGACCCAGTACTTC
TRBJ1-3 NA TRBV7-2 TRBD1 CASSPQGQGSGNTIYF TGTGCCAGCAGCCCGCAAGGACAGGGCTCTGGAAACACCATATATTTT
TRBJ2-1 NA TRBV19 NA CASRPTPSGYNEQFF TGTGCCAGTAGGCCAACTCCCTCAGGTTACAATGAGCAGTTCTTC
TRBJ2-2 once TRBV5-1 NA CASSLQGGNTGELFF TGCGCCAGCAGCTTGCAGGGAGGGAACACCGGGGAGCTGTTTTTT
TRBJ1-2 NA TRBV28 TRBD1 CASHGPGTGGFINYGYTF TGTGCCAGTCACGGCCCCGGGACAGGGGGCTTCATAAACTATGGCTACACCTTC
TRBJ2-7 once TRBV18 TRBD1 CASSPDQGAYEQYF TGTGCCAGCTCACCAGACCAGGGGGCGTACGAGCAGTACTTC
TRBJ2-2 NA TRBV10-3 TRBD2 CAIRGTSGGQNTGELFF TGTGCCATCAGGGGGACTAGCGGGGGCCAGAACACCGGGGAGCTGTTTTTT
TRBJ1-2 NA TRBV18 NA CASSPQEGDYGYTF TGTGCCAGCTCCCCCCAGGAGGGTGACTATGGCTACACCTTC
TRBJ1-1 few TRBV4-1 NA CASSQDPAAKNTEAFF TGCGCCAGCAGCCAAGATCCGGCAGCGAAGAACACTGAAGCTTTCTTT
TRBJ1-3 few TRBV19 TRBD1 CASNGRGTGSGNTIYF TGTGCCAGTAATGGTCGCGGGACAGGCTCTGGAAACACCATATATTTT
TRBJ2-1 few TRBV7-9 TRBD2 CASSLGALSGGSDEQFF TGTGCCAGCAGCTTAGGTGCCCTTAGCGGGGGGTCGGATGAGCAGTTCTTC
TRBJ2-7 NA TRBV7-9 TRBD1 CASSSPGQGTYEQYF TGTGCCAGCAGCTCTCCTGGACAGGGCACCTACGAGCAGTACTTC